The 4 T cell receptor beta chains below were found in one sample sequenced in a study of T cell changes during pregnancy in multiple sclerosis. Some clones are missing from TCRdb's copy, which holds only in-frame ones; the method was immunoSEQ multiplex PCR. The sample lists over 45,000 clones, around 93% occurring once. Specimen: CD4+ T cells from peripheral blood mononuclear cells, collected after pregnancy. These receptors were obtained from a female donor with multiple sclerosis, enrolled in a pregnancy study.

This sequence joins TRBV5-1 and TRBJ1-2, with D tentatively TRBD1 (5 bases). Germline V CDR1 and CDR2: SGHRS, YFSETQ. The V end was cut by 2 bases, the J end by 8 bases, with 10 bases between. The CDR3 spans 12 residues. The CDR3 bases are TGCGCCAGCAGCTTCCAGGGTGACGGCTACACCTTC. Protein: CASSFQGDGYTF. The full variable domain, its missing parts supplied by reference TRBV5-1 and TRBJ1-2, is KAGVTQTPRYLIKTRGQQVTLSCSPISGHRSVSWYQQTPGQGLQFLFEYFSETQRNKGNFPGRFSGRQFSNSRSEMNVSTLELGDSALYLCASSFQGDGYTFGSGTRLTVV.

The chain combines TRBV9 with TRBJ2-1, with TRBD2 as a possible D gene (5 bases). V lost 0 bases and J 7 bases, leaving 14 bases between the germline ends. The germline CDR1 and CDR2 sequences are SGDLS and YYNGEE. This CDR3 is built from 15 residues. The CDR3 coding sequence is TGTGCCAGCAGCGTAGCGTCCCCCCGAGGGAATGAGCAGTTCTTC. Residues: CASSVASPRGNEQFF.

This chain connects TRBV7-2 to TRBJ2-3; the D is unclear. V lost 3 bases and J 4 bases, leaving 5 bases between the germline ends. The CDR3 is made up of 12 amino acids. The germline V gene encodes CDR1 SGHTA and CDR2 FQGNSA. This chain's CDR3 is CASSFQADTQYF. The DNA for the CDR3 is TGTGCCAGCAGCTTTCAGGCAGATACGCAGTATTTT. Looking up the rest from reference TRBV7-2 and TRBJ2-3 gives the full variable domain: GAGVSQSPSNKVTEKGKDVELRCDPISGHTALYWYRQSLGQGLEFLIYFQGNSAPDKSGLPSDRFSAERTGGSVSTLTIQRTQQEDSAVYLCASSFQADTQYFGPGTRLTVL.

The chain uses TRBV2 and TRBJ1-5, with D unresolved. V was cut by 4 bases and J by 4 bases, with 8 bases left in between. CDR3 length equals 13 residues. CDR1 and CDR2 from the germline V gene are SNHLY and FYNNEI. CDR3 DNA sequence: TGTGCCAGCAGTGTGGGCAGAAATCAGCCCCAGCATTTT. It is translated as CASSVGRNQPQHF. The whole variable domain, filled in from reference TRBV2 and TRBJ1-5, reads EPEVTQTPSHQVTQMGQEVILRCVPISNHLYFYWYRQILGQKVEFLVSFYNNEISEKSEIFDDQFSVERPDGSNFTLKIRSTKLEDSAMYFCASSVGRNQPQHFGDGTRLSIL.